The source of this TCR beta chain is a study of blood T cell repertoires in COVID-19. Study-level background: Nucleic acid was either cDNA or gDNA, and it came from T cells, B-cell-depleted T cells, or PBMCs.

Per germline, CDR1 MDHEN and CDR2 SYDVKM. V was clipped by 8 bases and J by 9 bases; unmatched bases: 3. This CDR3 region has 10 residues. The table came from immunoSEQ multiplex PCR; TCRdb's copy has only in-frame clones and leaves some out. The sample yields roughly 150,000 clones, around 89% seen once. The chain employs TRBV28 and TRBJ1-1; 7 bases align to TRBD1. The source of this sequence is a man aged 55 to 69 with active or convalescent COVID-19. The sample taken for sequencing was peripheral blood. The CDR3 protein is CASRGQKAFF. Written as DNA, the CDR3 is TGTGCCAGCCGGGGACAGAAAGCTTTCTTT.